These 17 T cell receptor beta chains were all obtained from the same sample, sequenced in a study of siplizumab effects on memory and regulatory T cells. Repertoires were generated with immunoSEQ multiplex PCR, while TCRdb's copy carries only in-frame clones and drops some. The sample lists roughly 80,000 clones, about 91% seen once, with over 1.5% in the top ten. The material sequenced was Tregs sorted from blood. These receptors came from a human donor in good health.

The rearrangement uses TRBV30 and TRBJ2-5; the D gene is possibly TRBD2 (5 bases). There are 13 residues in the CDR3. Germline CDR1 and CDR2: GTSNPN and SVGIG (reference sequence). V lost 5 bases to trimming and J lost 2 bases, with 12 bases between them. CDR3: CAWRRGWQETQYF. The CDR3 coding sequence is TGTGCCTGGCGACGGGGTTGGCAAGAGACCCAGTACTTC.

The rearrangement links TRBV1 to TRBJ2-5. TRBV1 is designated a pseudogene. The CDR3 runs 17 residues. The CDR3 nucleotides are TGCACCAGCAGCCAAGACGGGACGGCCCCAAGGCTGGAGACCCAGTACTTC. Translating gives CTSSQDGTAPRLETQYF.

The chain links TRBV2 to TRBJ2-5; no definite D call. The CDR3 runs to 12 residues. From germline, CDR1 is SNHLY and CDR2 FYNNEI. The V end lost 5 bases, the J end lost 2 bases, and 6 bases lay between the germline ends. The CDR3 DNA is TGTGCCAGCAGTTGGAGTCAAGAGACCCAGTACTTC. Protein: CASSWSQETQYF.

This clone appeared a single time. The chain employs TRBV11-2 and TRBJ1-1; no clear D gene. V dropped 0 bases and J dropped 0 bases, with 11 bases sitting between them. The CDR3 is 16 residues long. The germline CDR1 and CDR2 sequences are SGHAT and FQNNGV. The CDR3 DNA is TGTGCCAGCAGCTTAGATCAGAGGTCTTTGAACACTGAAGCTTTCTTT. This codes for CASSLDQRSLNTEAFF.

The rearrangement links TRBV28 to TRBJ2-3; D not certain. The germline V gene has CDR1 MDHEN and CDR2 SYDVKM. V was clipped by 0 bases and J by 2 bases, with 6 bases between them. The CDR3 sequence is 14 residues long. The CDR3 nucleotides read TGTGCCAGCAGTTTATGGGGTTTCACAGATACGCAGTATTTT. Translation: CASSLWGFTDTQYF.

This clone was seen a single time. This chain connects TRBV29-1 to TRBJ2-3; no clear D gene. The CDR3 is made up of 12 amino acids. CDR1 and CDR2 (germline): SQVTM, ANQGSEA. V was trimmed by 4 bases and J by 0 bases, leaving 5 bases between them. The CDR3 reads CSVVTSTDTQYF. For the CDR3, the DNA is TGCAGCGTTGTGACCAGCACAGATACGCAGTATTTT.

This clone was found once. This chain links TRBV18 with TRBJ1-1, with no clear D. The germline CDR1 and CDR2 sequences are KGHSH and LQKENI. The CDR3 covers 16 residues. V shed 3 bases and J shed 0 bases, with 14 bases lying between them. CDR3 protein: CASSPHQPTMNTEAFF. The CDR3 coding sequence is TGTGCCAGCTCACCGCATCAACCGACAATGAACACTGAAGCTTTCTTT.

The CDR3 coding sequence is TGCGCCAGCAGCTTGGTAGCAGGGACCCCCGGAGAGCAGTACTTC. This gives the protein CASSLVAGTPGEQYF. The rearrangement joins TRBV5-1 to TRBJ2-7, with D perhaps being TRBD1 or TRBD2 (5 bases each). V lost 0 bases, J lost 7 bases, and 17 bases lay in between. The CDR3 contains 15 residues. Germline V gene sequence: CDR1 SGHRS, CDR2 YFSETQ. Full variable domain (missing parts from reference TRBV5-1 and TRBJ2-7): KAGVTQTPRYLIKTRGQQVTLSCSPISGHRSVSWYQQTPGQGLQFLFEYFSETQRNKGNFPGRFSGRQFSNSRSEMNVSTLELGDSALYLCASSLVAGTPGEQYFGPGTRLTVT.

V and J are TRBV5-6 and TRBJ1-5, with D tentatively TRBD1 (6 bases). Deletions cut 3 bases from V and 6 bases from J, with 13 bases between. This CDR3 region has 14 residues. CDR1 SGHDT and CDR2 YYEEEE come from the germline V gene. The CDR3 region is CASSSRQAGQPQHF. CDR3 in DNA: TGTGCCAGCAGCTCGAGACAGGCCGGTCAGCCCCAGCATTTT.

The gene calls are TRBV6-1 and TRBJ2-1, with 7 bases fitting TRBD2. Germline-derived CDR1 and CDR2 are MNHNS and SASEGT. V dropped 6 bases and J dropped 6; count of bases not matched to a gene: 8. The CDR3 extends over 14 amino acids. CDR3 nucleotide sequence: TGTGCCAGCAGAGTTCCGGGGGGTACCAATGAGCAGTTCTTC. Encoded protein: CASRVPGGTNEQFF.

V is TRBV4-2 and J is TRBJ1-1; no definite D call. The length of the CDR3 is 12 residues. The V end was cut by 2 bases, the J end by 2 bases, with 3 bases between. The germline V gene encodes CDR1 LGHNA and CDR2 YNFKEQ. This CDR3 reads CASSQRNTEAFF. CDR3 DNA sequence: TGTGCCAGCAGCCAAAGAAACACTGAAGCTTTCTTT.

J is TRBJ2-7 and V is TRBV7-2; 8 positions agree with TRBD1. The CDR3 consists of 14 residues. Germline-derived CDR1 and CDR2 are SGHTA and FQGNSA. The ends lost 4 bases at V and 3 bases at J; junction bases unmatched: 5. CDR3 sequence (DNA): TGTGCCAGCAGCTCCTCAGGGGGCAGCTACGAGCAGTACTTC. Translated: CASSSSGGSYEQYF. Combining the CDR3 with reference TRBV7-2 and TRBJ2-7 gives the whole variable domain GAGVSQSPSNKVTEKGKDVELRCDPISGHTALYWYRQSLGQGLEFLIYFQGNSAPDKSGLPSDRFSAERTGGSVSTLTIQRTQQEDSAVYLCASSSSGGSYEQYFGPGTRLTVT.

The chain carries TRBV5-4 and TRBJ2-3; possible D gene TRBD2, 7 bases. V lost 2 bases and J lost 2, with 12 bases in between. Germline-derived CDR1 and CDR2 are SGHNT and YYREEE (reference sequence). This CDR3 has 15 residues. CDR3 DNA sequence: TGTGCCAGCAGCTTCGCGGGGGCCCTCACAGATACGCAGTATTTT. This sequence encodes CASSFAGALTDTQYF.

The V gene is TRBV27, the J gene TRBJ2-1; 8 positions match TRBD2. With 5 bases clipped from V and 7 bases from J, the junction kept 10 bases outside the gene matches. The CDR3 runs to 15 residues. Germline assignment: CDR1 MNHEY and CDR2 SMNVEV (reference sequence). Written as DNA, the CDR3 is TGTGCCAGCAGTAGGTTAGCGGGGACTTGGAATGAGCAGTTCTTC. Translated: CASSRLAGTWNEQFF.

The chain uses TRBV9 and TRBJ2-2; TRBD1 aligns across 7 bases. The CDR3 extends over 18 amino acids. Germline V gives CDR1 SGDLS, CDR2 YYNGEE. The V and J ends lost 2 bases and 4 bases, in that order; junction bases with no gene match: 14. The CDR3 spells CASSVNPPGQFSTGELFF. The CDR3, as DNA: TGTGCCAGCAGCGTCAACCCCCCGGGACAGTTTAGCACCGGGGAGCTGTTTTTT.

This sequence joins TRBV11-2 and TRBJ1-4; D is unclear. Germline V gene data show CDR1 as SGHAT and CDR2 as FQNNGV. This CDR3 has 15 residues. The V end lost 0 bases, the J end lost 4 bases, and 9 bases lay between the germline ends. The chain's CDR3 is CASSLDRQFNEKLFF. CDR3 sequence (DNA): TGTGCCAGCAGCTTAGATCGCCAGTTTAATGAAAAACTGTTTTTT.

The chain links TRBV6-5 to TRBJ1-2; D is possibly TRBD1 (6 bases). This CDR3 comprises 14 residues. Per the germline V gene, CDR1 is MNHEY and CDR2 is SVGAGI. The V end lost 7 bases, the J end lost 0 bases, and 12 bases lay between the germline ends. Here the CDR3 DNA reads TGTGCCAGCACTCCGGGACATACTAACTATGGCTACACCTTC. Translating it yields CASTPGHTNYGYTF.